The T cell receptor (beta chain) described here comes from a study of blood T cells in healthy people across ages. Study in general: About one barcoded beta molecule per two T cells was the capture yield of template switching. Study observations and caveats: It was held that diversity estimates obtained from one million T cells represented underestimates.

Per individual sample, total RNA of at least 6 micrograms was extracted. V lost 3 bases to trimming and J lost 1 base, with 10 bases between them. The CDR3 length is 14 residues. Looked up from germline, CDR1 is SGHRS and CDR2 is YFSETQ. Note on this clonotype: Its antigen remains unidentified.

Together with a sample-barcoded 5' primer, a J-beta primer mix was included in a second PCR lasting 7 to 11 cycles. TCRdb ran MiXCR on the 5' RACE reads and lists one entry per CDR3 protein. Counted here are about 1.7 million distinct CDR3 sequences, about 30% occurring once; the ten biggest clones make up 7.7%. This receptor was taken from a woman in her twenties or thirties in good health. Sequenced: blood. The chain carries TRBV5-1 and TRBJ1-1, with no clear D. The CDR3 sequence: CASSSKVENTEAFF. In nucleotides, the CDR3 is TGCGCCAGCAGCTCGAAAGTGGAGAACACTGAAGCTTTCTTT. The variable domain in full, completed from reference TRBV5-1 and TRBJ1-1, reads KAGVTQTPRYLIKTRGQQVTLSCSPISGHRSVSWYQQTPGQGLQFLFEYFSETQRNKGNFPGRFSGRQFSNSRSEMNVSTLELGDSALYLCASSSKVENTEAFFGQGTRLTVV.